A selection of T cell receptor beta chains follows, all from one sample in a study of prognosis after radiotherapy for stage I lung cancer. A single record per CDR3 protein comes from TCRdb applying MiXCR to the multiplex PCR reads. The top ten clones hold 30% to 40% of a sample with roughly 25,000 distinct CDR3 sequences, approximately 29% of them seen once. Sample: PBMCs, taken before or after stereotactic body radiation therapy (not recorded which). The origin of the receptors is a donor aged 50 or older with non-small cell lung cancer. Each CDR3 is given with its conserved first and last residue. Each record gives: D gene, clone size, V gene, J gene, CDR3 DNA, CDR3 protein. D genes are given only for firm matches. Clone size is shown for a subset of rows, as once, few, many or a class of expanded clone.

d_gene: TRBD2
abundance: -
v_gene: TRBV28
j_gene: TRBJ2-7
CDR3nt: TGTGCCAGCAATATTCTAGCGGGAGGCCGCGTCCACTACGAGCAGTACTTC
CDR3aa: CASNILAGGRVHYEQYF

d_gene: -
abundance: many
v_gene: TRBV5-1
j_gene: TRBJ1-1
CDR3nt: TGCGCCAGCAGCTTGATACAGGGTGGTGACACTGAAGCTTTCTTT
CDR3aa: CASSLIQGGDTEAFF

d_gene: -
abundance: -
v_gene: TRBV11-1
j_gene: TRBJ1-2
CDR3nt: TGTTCCACGAGGGGCTACATCTTC
CDR3aa: CSTRGYIF

d_gene: TRBD1
abundance: many
v_gene: TRBV27
j_gene: TRBJ1-4
CDR3nt: TGTGCCAGCAGTTTTTCTGGACAGGGGGCTAGAGATGAAAAACTGTTTTTT
CDR3aa: CASSFSGQGARDEKLFF

d_gene: TRBD1
abundance: many
v_gene: TRBV6-1
j_gene: TRBJ2-6
CDR3nt: TGTGCCAGCACCTCTAGACAGGGGAGGCGTGTAGGCTCTGGGGCCAACGTCCTGACTTTC
CDR3aa: CASTSRQGRRVGSGANVLTF

d_gene: TRBD2
abundance: many
v_gene: TRBV29-1
j_gene: TRBJ2-3
CDR3nt: TGCAGCGTGGAACTAGCGGACTATCGAACAGATACGCAGTATTTT
CDR3aa: CSVELADYRTDTQYF

d_gene: -
abundance: -
v_gene: TRBV30
j_gene: TRBJ2-7
CDR3nt: TGTGCCCGGAGTGTACAGGGCAGGGCCGAGCAGTACTTC
CDR3aa: CARSVQGRAEQYF

d_gene: -
abundance: many
v_gene: TRBV20-1
j_gene: TRBJ2-3
CDR3nt: TGCAGTGTTGTATCGGGGGACCTCACAGATACGCAGTATTTT
CDR3aa: CSVVSGDLTDTQYF

d_gene: TRBD1
abundance: many
v_gene: TRBV7-9
j_gene: TRBJ1-5
CDR3nt: TGTGCCAGCAGCCAGGGGGGGGTCCAGCCCCAGCATTTT
CDR3aa: CASSQGGVQPQHF

d_gene: -
abundance: many
v_gene: TRBV7-2
j_gene: TRBJ2-7
CDR3nt: TGTGCCAGCACCCCTTATATAGCCTACGAGCAGTACTTC
CDR3aa: CASTPYIAYEQYF

d_gene: TRBD1
abundance: many
v_gene: TRBV6-1
j_gene: TRBJ2-7
CDR3nt: TGTGCCAGCCGGGACAGGGGGCTCTACGAGCAGTACTTC
CDR3aa: CASRDRGLYEQYF

d_gene: -
abundance: -
v_gene: TRBV19
j_gene: TRBJ1-6
CDR3nt: TGTGCCAGTAGTCCGCGGTTATACAGGGTCGGTGCTATAGATTCACCCCTCCACTTT
CDR3aa: CASSPRLYRVGAIDSPLHF

d_gene: -
abundance: -
v_gene: TRBV6-1
j_gene: TRBJ2-3
CDR3nt: TGTGCCAGCAGTGGACAGGAGGCAGATACGCAGTATTTT
CDR3aa: CASSGQEADTQYF

d_gene: -
abundance: many
v_gene: TRBV9
j_gene: TRBJ1-1
CDR3nt: TGTGCCAGCAGCGTAGTGGGGGACACTGAAGCTTTCTTT
CDR3aa: CASSVVGDTEAFF

d_gene: -
abundance: many
v_gene: TRBV6-9
j_gene: TRBJ1-2
CDR3nt: TGTGCCAGCAGTTACGGCAGAAACTATGGCTACACCTTC
CDR3aa: CASSYGRNYGYTF

d_gene: -
abundance: many
v_gene: TRBV6-5
j_gene: TRBJ2-2
CDR3nt: TGTGCCAGCAGTTACGAAGGGAGTAGCACCGGGGAGCTGTTTTTT
CDR3aa: CASSYEGSSTGELFF

d_gene: TRBD2
abundance: many
v_gene: TRBV24-1
j_gene: TRBJ2-3
CDR3nt: TGTGCCACCAGTGATACATCTAGCGGGACAGATACGCAGTATTTT
CDR3aa: CATSDTSSGTDTQYF

d_gene: -
abundance: many
v_gene: TRBV30
j_gene: TRBJ2-7
CDR3nt: TGTGCCTGGAGGGGTGCCTACGAGCAGTACTTC
CDR3aa: CAWRGAYEQYF

d_gene: -
abundance: -
v_gene: TRBV12-3/TRBV12-4
j_gene: TRBJ1-6
CDR3nt: TGTGCCAGCAGGGGATCTCAGAGTAATTCACCCCTCCACTTT
CDR3aa: CASRGSQSNSPLHF

d_gene: -
abundance: many
v_gene: TRBV2
j_gene: TRBJ1-1
CDR3nt: TGTGCCAGCAGTTGGACGGTGAACACTGAAGCTTTCTTT
CDR3aa: CASSWTVNTEAFF

d_gene: -
abundance: many
v_gene: TRBV12-3/TRBV12-4
j_gene: TRBJ2-1
CDR3nt: TGTGCCAGCGGTCGGGCGGGGAGCTCCTACAATGAGCAGTTCTTC
CDR3aa: CASGRAGSSYNEQFF

d_gene: TRBD2
abundance: many
v_gene: TRBV10-3
j_gene: TRBJ2-7
CDR3nt: TGTGCCACCCGACTAGCGGCGACCTACGAGCAGTACTTC
CDR3aa: CATRLAATYEQYF

d_gene: -
abundance: many
v_gene: TRBV28
j_gene: TRBJ1-1
CDR3nt: TGTGCCAGCAGTTTAGCGAGGAACACTGAAGCTTTCTTT
CDR3aa: CASSLARNTEAFF

d_gene: -
abundance: many
v_gene: TRBV4-2
j_gene: TRBJ2-1
CDR3nt: TGTGCCAGCAGCCAAGACGTAGCAGCCGCCTACAATGAGCAGTTCTTC
CDR3aa: CASSQDVAAAYNEQFF

d_gene: -
abundance: many
v_gene: TRBV27
j_gene: TRBJ2-7
CDR3nt: TGTGCCAGCGGAAGCCGACAGAAAATCTACGAGCAGTACTTC
CDR3aa: CASGSRQKIYEQYF

d_gene: TRBD2
abundance: many
v_gene: TRBV5-6
j_gene: TRBJ2-1
CDR3nt: TGTGCCAGCAGCTTGTCGGGGGGGCATGAGCAGTTCTTC
CDR3aa: CASSLSGGHEQFF

d_gene: TRBD1
abundance: many
v_gene: TRBV10-3
j_gene: TRBJ2-1
CDR3nt: TGTGCCATCAGTGATAGTAAGGGAAGAGGACAGGGGGCCATTACGCAGTTCTTC
CDR3aa: CAISDSKGRGQGAITQFF

d_gene: -
abundance: many
v_gene: TRBV5-1
j_gene: TRBJ2-7
CDR3nt: TGCGCCAGCAGCTTTACGGCAGGGCGAGAGCAGTACTTC
CDR3aa: CASSFTAGREQYF

d_gene: TRBD2
abundance: many
v_gene: TRBV10-3
j_gene: TRBJ2-6
CDR3nt: TGTGCCATCAGTCCCTGGGGGGGTCTGGGGGCCAACGTCCTGACTTTC
CDR3aa: CAISPWGGLGANVLTF

d_gene: -
abundance: -
v_gene: TRBV30
j_gene: TRBJ2-7
CDR3nt: TGTGCCTGGATCTTGCCAGGTAACTACGAGCAGTACTTC
CDR3aa: CAWILPGNYEQYF

d_gene: TRBD1
abundance: many
v_gene: TRBV5-1
j_gene: TRBJ2-1
CDR3nt: TGCGCCAGCAGCTTTGGACAGGGGGAGGGGCAGTTCTTC
CDR3aa: CASSFGQGEGQFF

d_gene: -
abundance: many
v_gene: TRBV5-1
j_gene: TRBJ2-7
CDR3nt: TGCGCCAGCAGCCCTAGGATGAGCTCCTACGAGCAGTACTTC
CDR3aa: CASSPRMSSYEQYF

d_gene: -
abundance: many
v_gene: TRBV6-1
j_gene: TRBJ2-7
CDR3nt: TGTGCCAGCAGAGAGACAGTTTCCTACGAGCAGTACTTC
CDR3aa: CASRETVSYEQYF

d_gene: -
abundance: many
v_gene: TRBV20-1
j_gene: TRBJ1-6
CDR3nt: TGCAGTGCTCCCGATAATTCACCCCTCCACTTT
CDR3aa: CSAPDNSPLHF

d_gene: -
abundance: medium-sized
v_gene: TRBV5-1
j_gene: TRBJ2-7
CDR3nt: TGTGCCAGCAGCTTGAGGGACACCTACGAGCAGTACTTC
CDR3aa: CASSLRDTYEQYF

d_gene: TRBD1
abundance: few
v_gene: TRBV5-8
j_gene: TRBJ1-1
CDR3nt: TGTGCCAGCAGCCCGAGGACAGGGCGGCAGGCTTTCTTT
CDR3aa: CASSPRTGRQAFF

d_gene: -
abundance: many
v_gene: TRBV12-3/TRBV12-4
j_gene: TRBJ2-7
CDR3nt: TGTGCCAGCAGTTTCTGGGGAGACCCAACGTACTTC
CDR3aa: CASSFWGDPTYF

d_gene: -
abundance: many
v_gene: TRBV27
j_gene: TRBJ1-6
CDR3nt: TGTGCCAGCAGAATCTCCTATAATTCACCCCTCCACTTT
CDR3aa: CASRISYNSPLHF

d_gene: TRBD1
abundance: -
v_gene: TRBV4-3
j_gene: TRBJ1-4
CDR3nt: TGCGCCAGCAGCCCGAGGGACAGGGGAAATGAAAAACTGTTTTTT
CDR3aa: CASSPRDRGNEKLFF

d_gene: -
abundance: many
v_gene: TRBV20-1
j_gene: TRBJ2-1
CDR3nt: TGCAGTGCTGCCACCGGGAGCCCACTTTGGGGCAATGAGCAGTTCTTC
CDR3aa: CSAATGSPLWGNEQFF

d_gene: -
abundance: many
v_gene: TRBV28
j_gene: TRBJ1-3
CDR3nt: TGTGCCAGCAGCCGGGCACAGGACTCTGGAAACACCATATATTTT
CDR3aa: CASSRAQDSGNTIYF

d_gene: TRBD2
abundance: few
v_gene: TRBV7-3
j_gene: TRBJ2-3
CDR3nt: TGTGCCGGCAGCTTATCTGGGACTAGCGGGGGTCCAGATACGCAGTATTTT
CDR3aa: CAGSLSGTSGGPDTQYF

d_gene: -
abundance: -
v_gene: TRBV28
j_gene: TRBJ2-1
CDR3nt: TGTGCCAGCAGTCCTAGCTGGTCAGGGAATGAGCAGTTCTTC
CDR3aa: CASSPSWSGNEQFF

d_gene: -
abundance: -
v_gene: TRBV6-1
j_gene: TRBJ1-1
CDR3nt: TGTGCCATCAGCAGAGGACAGCTGAACACTGAAGCTTTCTTT
CDR3aa: CAISRGQLNTEAFF

d_gene: TRBD2
abundance: hyperexpanded
v_gene: TRBV7-9
j_gene: TRBJ2-7
CDR3nt: TGTGCCAGCAGCCCTCCTAGCGGAGACTACGAGCAGTACTTC
CDR3aa: CASSPPSGDYEQYF

d_gene: -
abundance: many
v_gene: TRBV30
j_gene: TRBJ1-2
CDR3nt: TGTGCCTGGAGTGTCCCAAACTCCCTCTACACCTTC
CDR3aa: CAWSVPNSLYTF

d_gene: TRBD1
abundance: many
v_gene: TRBV20-1
j_gene: TRBJ2-7
CDR3nt: TGCAGTGCTGGGACCGGGACAGGGGCTACCGAGCAGTACTTC
CDR3aa: CSAGTGTGATEQYF

d_gene: TRBD1
abundance: -
v_gene: TRBV6-1
j_gene: TRBJ2-1
CDR3nt: TGTGCCAGCAGAAAGGGGACAGGGGAAAGAGAGCAGTTCTTC
CDR3aa: CASRKGTGEREQFF

d_gene: TRBD1
abundance: medium-sized
v_gene: TRBV5-1
j_gene: TRBJ1-6
CDR3nt: TGCGCCAGCAGAGGACAGGGGAATTCACCCCTCCACTTT
CDR3aa: CASRGQGNSPLHF

d_gene: -
abundance: -
v_gene: TRBV7-3
j_gene: TRBJ1-1
CDR3nt: TGTGCCAGCAGCCCTTACCCTATAGGGTACACTGAAGCTTTCTTT
CDR3aa: CASSPYPIGYTEAFF

d_gene: -
abundance: -
v_gene: TRBV18
j_gene: TRBJ2-3
CDR3nt: TGTGCCAGCTCAGGCAACTGGGGCGGGACAGATACGCAGTATTTT
CDR3aa: CASSGNWGGTDTQYF

d_gene: TRBD2
abundance: many
v_gene: TRBV7-3
j_gene: TRBJ2-1
CDR3nt: TGTGCCAGCAGCATATCTCTAGCGGGAGGGAGCTACAATGAGCAGTTCTTC
CDR3aa: CASSISLAGGSYNEQFF

d_gene: TRBD1
abundance: many
v_gene: TRBV20-1
j_gene: TRBJ2-2
CDR3nt: TGCAGTGCTAGAGTCCGGGACAGGGCGGGGAACACCGGGGAGCTGTTTTTT
CDR3aa: CSARVRDRAGNTGELFF